This T cell receptor beta chain was identified in a study of T cell responses to AZD1222 COVID-19 vaccine. General study results and limits: Close to half of all spike-specific TCRs reportedly target regions of the variants that are unmutated. Two doses of AZD1222 preceded a rise in Spike-specific TCR breadth and depth.

The CDR3 extends over 13 amino acids. V was clipped by 2 bases and J by 5 bases, with 9 bases between them. A note on this clone: The antigen is unknown.

TCRdb's table, derived via immunoSEQ multiplex PCR, lists solely in-frame clones and lacks some. The sample holds some 150,000 clones, approximately 90% seen once. The V call is TRBV12-3 or TRBV12-4, the J call TRBJ2-5; D gene uncertain. This receptor was taken from an adult in good health. Material: peripheral blood, obtained on day 0 of AZD1222 vaccination. CDR3 in amino acids: CASSLPPGETQYF. As DNA, the CDR3 is TGTGCCAGCAGTTTACCGCCCGGTGAGACCCAGTACTTC.